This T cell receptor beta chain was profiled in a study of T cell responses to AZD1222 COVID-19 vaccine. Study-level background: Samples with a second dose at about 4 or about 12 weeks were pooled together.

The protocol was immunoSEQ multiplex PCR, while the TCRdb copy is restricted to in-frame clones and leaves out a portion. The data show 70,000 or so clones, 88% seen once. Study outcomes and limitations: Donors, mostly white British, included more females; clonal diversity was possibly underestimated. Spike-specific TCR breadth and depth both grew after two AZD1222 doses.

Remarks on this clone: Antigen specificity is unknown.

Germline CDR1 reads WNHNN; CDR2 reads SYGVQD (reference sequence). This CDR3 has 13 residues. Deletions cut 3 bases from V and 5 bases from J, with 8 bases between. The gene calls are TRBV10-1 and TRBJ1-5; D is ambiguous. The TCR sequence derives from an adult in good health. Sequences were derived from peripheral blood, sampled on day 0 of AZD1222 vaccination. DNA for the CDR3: TGCGCCAGCAGTGACTCAGCCCATCAGCCCCAGCATTTT. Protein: CASSDSAHQPQHF.